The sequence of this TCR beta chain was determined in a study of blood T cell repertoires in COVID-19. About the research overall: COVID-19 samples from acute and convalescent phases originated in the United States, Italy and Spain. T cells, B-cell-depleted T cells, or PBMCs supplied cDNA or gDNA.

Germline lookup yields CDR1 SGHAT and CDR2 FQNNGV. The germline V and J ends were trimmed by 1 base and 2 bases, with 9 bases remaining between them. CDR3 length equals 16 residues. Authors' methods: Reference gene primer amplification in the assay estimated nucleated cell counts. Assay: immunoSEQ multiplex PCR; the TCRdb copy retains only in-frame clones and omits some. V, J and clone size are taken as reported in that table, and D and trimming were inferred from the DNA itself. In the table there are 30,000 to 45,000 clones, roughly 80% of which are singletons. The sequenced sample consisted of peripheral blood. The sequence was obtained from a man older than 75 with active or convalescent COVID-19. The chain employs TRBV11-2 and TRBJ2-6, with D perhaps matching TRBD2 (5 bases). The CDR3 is CASSLGRAPGANVLTF. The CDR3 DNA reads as TGTGCCAGCAGCTTAGGGCGGGCCCCTGGGGCCAACGTCCTGACTTTC.